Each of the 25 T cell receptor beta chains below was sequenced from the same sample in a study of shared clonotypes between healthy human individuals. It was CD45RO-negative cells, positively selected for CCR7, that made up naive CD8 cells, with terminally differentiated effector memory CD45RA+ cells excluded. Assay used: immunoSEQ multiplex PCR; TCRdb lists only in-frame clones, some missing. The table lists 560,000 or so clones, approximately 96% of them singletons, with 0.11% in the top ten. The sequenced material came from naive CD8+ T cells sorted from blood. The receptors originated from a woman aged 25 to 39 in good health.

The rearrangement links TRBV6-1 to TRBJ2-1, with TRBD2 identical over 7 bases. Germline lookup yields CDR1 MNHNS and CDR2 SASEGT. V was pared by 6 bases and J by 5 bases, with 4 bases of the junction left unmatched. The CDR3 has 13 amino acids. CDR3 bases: TGTGCCAGCAGGACCGGGACTAACAATGAGCAGTTCTTC. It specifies CASRTGTNNEQFF.

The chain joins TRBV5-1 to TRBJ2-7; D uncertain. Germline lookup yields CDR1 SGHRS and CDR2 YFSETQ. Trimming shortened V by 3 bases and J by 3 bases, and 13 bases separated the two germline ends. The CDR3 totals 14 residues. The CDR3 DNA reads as TGCGCCAGCAGCTCCCGCGGTGCCCACTACGAGCAGTACTTC. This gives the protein CASSSRGAHYEQYF.

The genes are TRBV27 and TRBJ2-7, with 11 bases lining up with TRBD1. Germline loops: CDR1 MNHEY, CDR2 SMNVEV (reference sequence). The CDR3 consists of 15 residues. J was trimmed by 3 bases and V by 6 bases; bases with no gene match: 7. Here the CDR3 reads CASSYTGTGGYEQYF. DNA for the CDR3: TGTGCCAGCAGCTATACCGGGACAGGGGGCTACGAGCAGTACTTC.

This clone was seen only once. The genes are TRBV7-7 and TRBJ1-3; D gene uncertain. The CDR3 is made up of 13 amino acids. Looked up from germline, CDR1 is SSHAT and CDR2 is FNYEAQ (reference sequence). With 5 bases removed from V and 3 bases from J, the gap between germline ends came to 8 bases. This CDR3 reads CASSQDLGNTIYF. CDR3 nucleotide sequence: TGTGCCAGCAGCCAGGACCTTGGAAACACCATATATTTT. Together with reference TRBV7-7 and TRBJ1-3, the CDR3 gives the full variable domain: GAGVSQSPRYKVTKRGQDVTLRCDPISSHATLYWYQQALGQGPEFLTYFNYEAQPDKSGLPSDRFSAERPEGSISTLTIQRTEQRDSAMYRCASSQDLGNTIYFGEGSWLTVV.

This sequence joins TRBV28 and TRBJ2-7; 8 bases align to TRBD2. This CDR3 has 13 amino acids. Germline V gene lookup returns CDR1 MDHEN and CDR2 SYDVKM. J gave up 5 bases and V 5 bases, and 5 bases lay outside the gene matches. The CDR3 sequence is CASSPGLGHEQYF. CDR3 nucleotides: TGTGCCAGCAGTCCGGGACTAGGCCACGAGCAGTACTTC.

DNA of the CDR3: TGTGCCACCAGCAGAGACCTAGCCAAAAACATTCAGTACTTC. It encodes CATSRDLAKNIQYF. The gene calls are TRBV15 and TRBJ2-4, with D unclear. This CDR3 is built from 14 residues. V lost 0 bases, J lost 0 bases, and 3 bases lay in between. Germline V lookup: CDR1 LNHNV, CDR2 YYDKDF (reference sequence).

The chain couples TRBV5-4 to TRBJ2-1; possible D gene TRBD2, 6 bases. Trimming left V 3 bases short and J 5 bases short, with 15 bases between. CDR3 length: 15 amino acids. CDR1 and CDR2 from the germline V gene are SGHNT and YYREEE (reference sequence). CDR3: CASSSGLWANNEQFF. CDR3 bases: TGTGCCAGCAGCTCTGGACTATGGGCAAACAATGAGCAGTTCTTC.

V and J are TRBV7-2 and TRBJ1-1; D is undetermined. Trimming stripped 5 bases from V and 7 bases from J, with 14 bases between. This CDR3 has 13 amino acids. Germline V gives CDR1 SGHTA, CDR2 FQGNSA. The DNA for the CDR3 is TGTGCCAGCAGCCCTTATCAACACATTGAAGCTTTCTTT. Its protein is CASSPYQHIEAFF.

The DNA for the CDR3 is TGTGCCAGCAAAAAAGGGACCGCCTCGAATGAGCAGTTCTTC. Translating it yields CASKKGTASNEQFF. J is TRBJ2-1 and V is TRBV27; D possibly uses TRBD1 or TRBD2 (5 bases each). Trimming took off 7 bases at V and 7 bases at J, with 17 bases between the two ends. This CDR3 spans 14 amino acids. CDR1 and CDR2 from the germline V gene are MNHEY and SMNVEV (reference sequence).

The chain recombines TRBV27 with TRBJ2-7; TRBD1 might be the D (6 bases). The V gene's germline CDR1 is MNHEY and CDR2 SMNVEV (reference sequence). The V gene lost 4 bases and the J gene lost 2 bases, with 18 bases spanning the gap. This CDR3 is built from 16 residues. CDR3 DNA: TGTGCCAGCAGTTCCTCGCCCGGGACATTCGCCTACGAGCAGTACTTC. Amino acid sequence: CASSSSPGTFAYEQYF.

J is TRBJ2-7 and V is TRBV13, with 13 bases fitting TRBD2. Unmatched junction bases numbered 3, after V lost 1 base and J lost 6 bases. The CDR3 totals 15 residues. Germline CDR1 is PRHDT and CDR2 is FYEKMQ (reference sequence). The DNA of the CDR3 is TGTGCCAGCAGCTTAGCCAGGACTAGCGGGAGCGAGCAGTACTTC. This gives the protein CASSLARTSGSEQYF.

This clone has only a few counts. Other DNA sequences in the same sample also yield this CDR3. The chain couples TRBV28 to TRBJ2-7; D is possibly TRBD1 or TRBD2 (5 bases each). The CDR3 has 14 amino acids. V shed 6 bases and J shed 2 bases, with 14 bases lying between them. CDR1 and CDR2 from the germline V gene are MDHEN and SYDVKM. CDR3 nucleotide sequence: TGTGCCAGCAGGCCGGGACGCAGGACCTACGAGCAGTACTTC. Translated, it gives CASRPGRRTYEQYF.

CDR3 region: CAWSVRGVGGELFF. The DNA for the CDR3 is TGTGCCTGGAGTGTACGGGGGGTCGGCGGGGAGCTGTTTTTT. The chain joins TRBV30 to TRBJ2-2; 7 bases map to TRBD2. Unmatched junction bases numbered 5, after V lost 0 bases and J lost 7 bases. CDR1 is GTSNPN, CDR2 SVGIG, per germline (reference sequence). The CDR3 consists of 14 residues.

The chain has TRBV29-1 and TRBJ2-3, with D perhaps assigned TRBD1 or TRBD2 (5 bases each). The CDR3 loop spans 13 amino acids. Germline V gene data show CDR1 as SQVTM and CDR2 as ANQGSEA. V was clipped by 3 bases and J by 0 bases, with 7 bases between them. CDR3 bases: TGCAGCGTTGAGGGGGACAGCACAGATACGCAGTATTTT. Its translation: CSVEGDSTDTQYF.

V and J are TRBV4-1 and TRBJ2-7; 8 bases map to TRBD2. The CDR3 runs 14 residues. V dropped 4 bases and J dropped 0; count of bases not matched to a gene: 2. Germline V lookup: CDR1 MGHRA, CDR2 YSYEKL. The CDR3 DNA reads TGCGCCAGCAGCCCAGGGACTAGCTCCTACGAGCAGTACTTC. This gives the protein CASSPGTSSYEQYF.

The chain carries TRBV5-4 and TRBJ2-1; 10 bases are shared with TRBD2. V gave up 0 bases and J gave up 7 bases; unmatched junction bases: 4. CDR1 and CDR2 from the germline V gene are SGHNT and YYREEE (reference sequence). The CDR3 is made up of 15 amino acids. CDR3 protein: CASSLVGLAENEQFF. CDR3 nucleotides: TGTGCCAGCAGCTTGGTAGGACTAGCGGAAAATGAGCAGTTCTTC.

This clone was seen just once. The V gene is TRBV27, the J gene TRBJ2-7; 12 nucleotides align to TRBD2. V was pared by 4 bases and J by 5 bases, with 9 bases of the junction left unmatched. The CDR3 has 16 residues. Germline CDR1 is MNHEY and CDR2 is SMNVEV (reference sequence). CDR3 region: CASSSSGRAQFHEQYF. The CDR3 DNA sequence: TGTGCCAGCAGTTCTAGCGGGAGGGCCCAATTCCACGAGCAGTACTTC.

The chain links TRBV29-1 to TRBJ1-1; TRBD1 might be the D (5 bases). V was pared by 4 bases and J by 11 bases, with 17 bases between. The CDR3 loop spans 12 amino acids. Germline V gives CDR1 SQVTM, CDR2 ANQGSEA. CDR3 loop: CSVVDNRWFAFF. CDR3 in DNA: TGCAGCGTTGTCGATAACAGGTGGTTCGCTTTCTTT.

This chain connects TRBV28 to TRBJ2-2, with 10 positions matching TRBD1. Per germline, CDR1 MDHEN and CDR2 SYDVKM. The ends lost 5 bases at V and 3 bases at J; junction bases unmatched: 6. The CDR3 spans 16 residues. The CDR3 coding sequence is TGTGCCAGCAGTCCTCCCGGGACAGGGGACACCGGGGAGCTGTTTTTT. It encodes CASSPPGTGDTGELFF.

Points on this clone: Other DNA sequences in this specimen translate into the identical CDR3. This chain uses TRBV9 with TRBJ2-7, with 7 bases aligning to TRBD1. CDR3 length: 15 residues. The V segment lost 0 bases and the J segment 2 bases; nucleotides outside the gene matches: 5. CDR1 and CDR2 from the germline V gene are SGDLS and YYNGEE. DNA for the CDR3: TGTGCCAGCAGCGTAGGTGGGACAGTCACCTACGAGCAGTACTTC. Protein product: CASSVGGTVTYEQYF.

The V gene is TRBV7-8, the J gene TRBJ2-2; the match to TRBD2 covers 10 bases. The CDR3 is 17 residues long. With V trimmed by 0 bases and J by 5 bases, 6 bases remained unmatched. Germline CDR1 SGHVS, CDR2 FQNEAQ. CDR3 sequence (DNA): TGTGCCAGCAGCTTAGCTCTAGCGGGAGTTGGAACCGGGGAGCTGTTTTTT. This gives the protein CASSLALAGVGTGELFF.

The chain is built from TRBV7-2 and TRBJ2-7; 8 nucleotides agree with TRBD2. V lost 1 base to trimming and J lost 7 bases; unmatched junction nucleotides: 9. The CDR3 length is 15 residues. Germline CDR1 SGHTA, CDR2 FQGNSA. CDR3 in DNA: TGTGCCAGCAGCTTAGTTGCGGGAGGTCCAGGGGAGCAGTACTTC. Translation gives CASSLVAGGPGEQYF.

CDR3 in amino acids: CASSSLGQGANEQFF. The CDR3 coding sequence is TGTGCCAGTTCCTCCCTGGGACAGGGGGCCAATGAGCAGTTCTTC. The rearrangement uses TRBV2 and TRBJ2-1; 12 nucleotides match TRBD1. V gave up 9 bases and J gave up 6 bases; unmatched junction bases: 9. The germline V gene has CDR1 SNHLY and CDR2 FYNNEI. The CDR3 contains 15 residues.

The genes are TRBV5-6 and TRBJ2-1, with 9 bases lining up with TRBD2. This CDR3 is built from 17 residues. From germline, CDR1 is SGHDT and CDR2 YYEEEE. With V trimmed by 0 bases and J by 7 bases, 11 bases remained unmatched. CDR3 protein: CASSLATASGIENEQFF. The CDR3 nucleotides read TGTGCCAGCAGCTTGGCCACGGCTAGCGGGATTGAGAATGAGCAGTTCTTC.

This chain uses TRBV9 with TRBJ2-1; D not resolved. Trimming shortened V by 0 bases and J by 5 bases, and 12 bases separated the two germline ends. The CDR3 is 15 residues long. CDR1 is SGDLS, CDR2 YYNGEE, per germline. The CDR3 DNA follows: TGTGCCAGCAGCGTAGAGGGAAGCCCAAACAATGAGCAGTTCTTC. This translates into CASSVEGSPNNEQFF.